One T cell receptor beta chain is described in this entry. This entry belongs to a study of cytomegalovirus exposure and HLA in healthy donors. Germline loops: CDR1 KGHSH, CDR2 LQKENI. CDR3 length: 16 amino acids. Trimming at V came to 1 base and at J to 0 bases, leaving 5 bases not matched to a gene. Profiling relied on immunoSEQ multiplex PCR, and the TCRdb table lists in-frame clones only, not all of them. Altogether some 98,000 clones are present, 87% being singletons, with the ten largest covering roughly 3.8%. Sequencing was carried out using PBMCs. The chain is built from TRBV18 and TRBJ1-1; TRBD1 matches at 7 bases. The TCR was taken from a woman aged 25 to 39 in good health and CMV-seronegative. The CDR3 loop reads CASSPLGTAMNTEAFF. DNA for the CDR3: TGTGCCAGCTCACCACTCGGGACAGCAATGAACACTGAAGCTTTCTTT.